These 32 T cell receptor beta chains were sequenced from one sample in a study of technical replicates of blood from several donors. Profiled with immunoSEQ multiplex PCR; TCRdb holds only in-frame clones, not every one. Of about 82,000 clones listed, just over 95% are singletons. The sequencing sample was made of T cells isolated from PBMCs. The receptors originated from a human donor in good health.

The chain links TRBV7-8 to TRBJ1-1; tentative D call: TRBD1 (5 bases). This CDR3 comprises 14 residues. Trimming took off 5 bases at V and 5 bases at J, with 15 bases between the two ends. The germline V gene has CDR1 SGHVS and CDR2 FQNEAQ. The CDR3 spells CASSPGGSRTEAFF. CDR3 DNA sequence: TGTGCCAGCAGCCCGGGGGGGAGTCGGACTGAAGCTTTCTTT.

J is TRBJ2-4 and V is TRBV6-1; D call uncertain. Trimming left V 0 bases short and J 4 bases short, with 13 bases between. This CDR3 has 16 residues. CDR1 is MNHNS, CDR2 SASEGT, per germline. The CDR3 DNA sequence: TGTGCCAGCAGTGAAGCTGCAGAACCGCCAAAAAACATTCAGTACTTC. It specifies CASSEAAEPPKNIQYF.

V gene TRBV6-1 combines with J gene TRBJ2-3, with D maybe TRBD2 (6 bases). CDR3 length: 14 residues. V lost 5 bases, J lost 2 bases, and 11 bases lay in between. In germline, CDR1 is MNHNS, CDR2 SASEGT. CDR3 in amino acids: CASSIPGLTDTQYF. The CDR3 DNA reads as TGTGCCAGCAGTATACCGGGACTCACAGATACGCAGTATTTT.

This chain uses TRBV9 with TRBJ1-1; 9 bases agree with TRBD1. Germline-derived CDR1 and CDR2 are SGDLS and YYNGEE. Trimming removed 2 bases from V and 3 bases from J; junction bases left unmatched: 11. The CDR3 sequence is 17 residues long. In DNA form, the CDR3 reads TGTGCCAGCAGCGTGTCACTAGGGACAGGGTTGGACACTGAAGCTTTCTTT. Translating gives CASSVSLGTGLDTEAFF.

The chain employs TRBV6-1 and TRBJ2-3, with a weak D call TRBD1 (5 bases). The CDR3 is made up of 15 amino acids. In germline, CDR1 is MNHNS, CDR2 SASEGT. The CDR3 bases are TGTGTGGAAGATTTGAACAGGCCGAGCACAGATACGCAGTATTTT. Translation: CVEDLNRPSTDTQYF.

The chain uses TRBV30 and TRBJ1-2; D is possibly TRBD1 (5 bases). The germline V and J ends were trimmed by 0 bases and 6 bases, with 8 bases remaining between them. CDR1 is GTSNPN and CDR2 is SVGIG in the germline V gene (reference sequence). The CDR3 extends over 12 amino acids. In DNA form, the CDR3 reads TGTGCCTGGAGTGTGGGAGGGGATGGCTACACCTTC. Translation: CAWSVGGDGYTF.

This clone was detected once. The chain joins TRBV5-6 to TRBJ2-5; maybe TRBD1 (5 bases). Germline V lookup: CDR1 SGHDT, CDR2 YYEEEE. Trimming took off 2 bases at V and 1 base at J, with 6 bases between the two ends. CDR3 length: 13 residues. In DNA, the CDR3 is TGTGCCAGCAGCTTCACAGGCCAAGAGACCCAGTACTTC. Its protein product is CASSFTGQETQYF. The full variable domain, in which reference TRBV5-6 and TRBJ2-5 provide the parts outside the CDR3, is DAGVTQSPTHLIKTRGQQVTLRCSPKSGHDTVSWYQQALGQGPQFIFQYYEEEERQRGNFPDRFSGHQFPNYSSELNVNALLLGDSALYLCASSFTGQETQYFGPGTRLLVL.

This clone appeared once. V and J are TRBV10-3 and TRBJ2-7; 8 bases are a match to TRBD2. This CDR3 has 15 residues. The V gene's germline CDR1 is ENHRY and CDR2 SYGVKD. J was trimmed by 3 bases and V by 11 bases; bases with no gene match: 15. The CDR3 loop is CALSEAGGTVYEQYF. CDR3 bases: TGTGCCCTGAGTGAGGCGGGAGGTACCGTCTACGAGCAGTACTTC.

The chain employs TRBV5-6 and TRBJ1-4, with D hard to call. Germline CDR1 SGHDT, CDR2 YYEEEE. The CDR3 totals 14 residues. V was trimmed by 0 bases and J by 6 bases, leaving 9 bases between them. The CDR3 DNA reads TGTGCCAGCAGCTTGGGGGCGCCGGATGAAAAACTGTTTTTT. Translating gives CASSLGAPDEKLFF.

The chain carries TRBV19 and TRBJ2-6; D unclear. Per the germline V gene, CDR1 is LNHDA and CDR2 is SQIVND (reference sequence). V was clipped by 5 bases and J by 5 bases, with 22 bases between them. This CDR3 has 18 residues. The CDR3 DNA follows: TGTGCCAGTAGTCATCGAAAGACATCACAAAGTCGGGCCAACGTCCTGACTTTC. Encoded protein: CASSHRKTSQSRANVLTF.

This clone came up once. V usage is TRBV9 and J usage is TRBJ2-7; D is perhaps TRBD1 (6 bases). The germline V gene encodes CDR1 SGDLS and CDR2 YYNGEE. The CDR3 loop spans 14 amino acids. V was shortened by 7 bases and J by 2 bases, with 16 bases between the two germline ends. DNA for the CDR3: TGTGCCAGCCGGAGACAGGCGGGCGCCTACGAGCAGTACTTC. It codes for CASRRQAGAYEQYF.

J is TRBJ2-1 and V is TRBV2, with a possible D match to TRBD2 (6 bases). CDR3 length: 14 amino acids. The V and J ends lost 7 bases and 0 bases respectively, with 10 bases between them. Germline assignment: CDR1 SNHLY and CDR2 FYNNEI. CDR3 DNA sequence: TGTGCCAGCACAACGGGAGTCTCCTACAATGAGCAGTTCTTC. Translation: CASTTGVSYNEQFF.

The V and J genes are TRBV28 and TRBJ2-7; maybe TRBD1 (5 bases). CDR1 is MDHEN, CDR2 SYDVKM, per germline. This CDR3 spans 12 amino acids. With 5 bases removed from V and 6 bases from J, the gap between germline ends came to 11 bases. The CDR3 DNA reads TGTGCCAGCAGTCCACCAGGGCCCGAGCAGTACTTC. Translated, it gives CASSPPGPEQYF.

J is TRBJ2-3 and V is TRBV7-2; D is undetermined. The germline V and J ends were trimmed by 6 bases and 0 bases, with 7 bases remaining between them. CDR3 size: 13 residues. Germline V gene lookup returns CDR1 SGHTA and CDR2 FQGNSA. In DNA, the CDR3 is TGTGCCAGCAGGGCTGCTAGCACAGATACGCAGTATTTT. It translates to CASRAASTDTQYF.

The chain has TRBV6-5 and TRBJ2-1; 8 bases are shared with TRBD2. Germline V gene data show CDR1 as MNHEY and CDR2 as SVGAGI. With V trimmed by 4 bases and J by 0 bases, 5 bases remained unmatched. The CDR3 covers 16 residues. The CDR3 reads CASSSLAGHSYNEQFF. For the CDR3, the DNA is TGTGCCAGCAGTTCTTTAGCGGGACACTCCTACAATGAGCAGTTCTTC.

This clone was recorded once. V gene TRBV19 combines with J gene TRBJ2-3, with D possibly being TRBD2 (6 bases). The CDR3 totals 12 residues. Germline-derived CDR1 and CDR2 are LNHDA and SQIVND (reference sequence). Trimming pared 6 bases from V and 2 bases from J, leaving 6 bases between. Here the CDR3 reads CASRDYTDTQYF. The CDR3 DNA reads TGTGCCAGTAGGGACTACACAGATACGCAGTATTTT.

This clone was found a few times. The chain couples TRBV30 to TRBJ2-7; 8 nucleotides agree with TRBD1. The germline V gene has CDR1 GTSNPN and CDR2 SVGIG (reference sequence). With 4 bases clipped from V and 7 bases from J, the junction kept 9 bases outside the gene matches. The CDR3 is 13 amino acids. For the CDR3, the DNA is TGTGCCTGGACCTACCAGGGGGCTGGGGAGCAGTACTTC. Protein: CAWTYQGAGEQYF. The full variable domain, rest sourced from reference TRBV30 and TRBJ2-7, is SQTIHQWPATLVQPVGSPLSLECTVEGTSNPNLYWYRQAAGRGLQLLFYSVGIGQISSEVPQNLSASRPQDRQFILSSKKLLLSDSGFYLCAWTYQGAGEQYFGPGTRLTVT.

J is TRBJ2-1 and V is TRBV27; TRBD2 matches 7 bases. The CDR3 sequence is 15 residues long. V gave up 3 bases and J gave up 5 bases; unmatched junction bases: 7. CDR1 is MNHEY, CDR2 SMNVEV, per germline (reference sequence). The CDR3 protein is CASSLPQTSDNEQFF. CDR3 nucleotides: TGTGCCAGCAGTTTGCCCCAAACTAGCGACAATGAGCAGTTCTTC.

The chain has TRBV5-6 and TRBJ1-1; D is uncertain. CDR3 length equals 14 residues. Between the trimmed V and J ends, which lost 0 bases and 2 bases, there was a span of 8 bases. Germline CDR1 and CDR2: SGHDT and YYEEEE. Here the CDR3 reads CASSLAPGNTEAFF. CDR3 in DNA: TGTGCCAGCAGCTTGGCCCCAGGTAACACTGAAGCTTTCTTT.

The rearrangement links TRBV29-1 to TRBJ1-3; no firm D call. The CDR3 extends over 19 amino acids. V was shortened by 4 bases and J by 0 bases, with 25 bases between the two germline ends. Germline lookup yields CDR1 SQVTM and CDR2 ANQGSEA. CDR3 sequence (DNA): TGCAGCGTTGTGGCGAGGGAGGGCCACAGCCGGTACTCTGGAAACACCATATATTTT. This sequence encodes CSVVAREGHSRYSGNTIYF.

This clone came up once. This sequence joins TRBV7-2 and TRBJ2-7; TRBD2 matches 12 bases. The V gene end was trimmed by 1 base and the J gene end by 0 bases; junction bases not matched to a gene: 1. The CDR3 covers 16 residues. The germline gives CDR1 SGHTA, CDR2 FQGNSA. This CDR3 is CASSLGTSGISYEQYF. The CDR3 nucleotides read TGTGCCAGCAGCTTAGGGACTAGCGGGATCTCCTACGAGCAGTACTTC.

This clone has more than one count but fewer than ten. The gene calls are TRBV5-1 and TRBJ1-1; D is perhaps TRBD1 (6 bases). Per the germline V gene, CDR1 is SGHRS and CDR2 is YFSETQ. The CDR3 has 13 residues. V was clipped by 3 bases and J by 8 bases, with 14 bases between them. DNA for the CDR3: TGCGCCAGCAGCTCGACAGGTCGGTCGGAAGCTTTCTTT. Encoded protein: CASSSTGRSEAFF.

The CDR3 loop reads CASSYSGRGSGTEAFF. In DNA, the CDR3 is TGTGCCAGCAGTTACTCGGGTCGGGGGTCCGGCACTGAAGCTTTCTTT. J is TRBJ1-1 and V is TRBV6-6, with D perhaps matching TRBD1 (5 bases). The CDR3 has 16 amino acids. The germline V gene encodes CDR1 MNHNY and CDR2 SVGAGI (reference sequence). Trimming shortened V by 0 bases and J by 4 bases, and 15 bases separated the two germline ends.

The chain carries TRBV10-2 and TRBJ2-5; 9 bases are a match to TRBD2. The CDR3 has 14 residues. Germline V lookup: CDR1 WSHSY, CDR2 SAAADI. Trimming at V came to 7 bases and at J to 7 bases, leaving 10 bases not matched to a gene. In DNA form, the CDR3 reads TGCGCCAGCACCCTGACTAGCGGTCTGGGGACCCAGTACTTC. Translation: CASTLTSGLGTQYF.

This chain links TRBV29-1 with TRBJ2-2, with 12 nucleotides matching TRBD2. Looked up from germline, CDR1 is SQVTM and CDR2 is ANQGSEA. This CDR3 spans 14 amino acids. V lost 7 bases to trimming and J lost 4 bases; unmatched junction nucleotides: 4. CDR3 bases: TGCAGCGGACTAGCGGGAGAGAGCACCGGGGAGCTGTTTTTT. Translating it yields CSGLAGESTGELFF.

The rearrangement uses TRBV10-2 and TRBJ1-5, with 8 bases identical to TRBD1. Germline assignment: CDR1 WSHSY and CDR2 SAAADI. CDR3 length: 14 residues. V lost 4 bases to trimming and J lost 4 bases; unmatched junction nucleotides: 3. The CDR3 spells CASSGTGKNQPQHF. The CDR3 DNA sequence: TGCGCCAGCAGTGGGACAGGGAAGAATCAGCCCCAGCATTTT.

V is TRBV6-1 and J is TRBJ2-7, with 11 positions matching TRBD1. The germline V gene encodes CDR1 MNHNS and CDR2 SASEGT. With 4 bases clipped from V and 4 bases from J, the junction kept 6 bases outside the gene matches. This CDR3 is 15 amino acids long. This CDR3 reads CASSADRGREYEQYF. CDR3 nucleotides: TGTGCCAGCAGTGCGGACAGGGGGCGGGAATACGAGCAGTACTTC.

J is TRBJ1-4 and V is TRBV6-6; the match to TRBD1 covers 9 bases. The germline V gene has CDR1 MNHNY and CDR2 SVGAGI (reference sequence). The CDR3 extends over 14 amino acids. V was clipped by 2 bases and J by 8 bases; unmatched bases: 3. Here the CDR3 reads CASSYNRGLEKLFF. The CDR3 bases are TGTGCCAGCAGTTACAACAGGGGGCTCGAAAAACTGTTTTTT.

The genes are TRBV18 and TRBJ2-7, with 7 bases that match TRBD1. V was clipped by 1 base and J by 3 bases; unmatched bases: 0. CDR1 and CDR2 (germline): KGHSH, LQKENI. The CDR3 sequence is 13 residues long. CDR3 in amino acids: CASSPRDSYEQYF. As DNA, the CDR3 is TGTGCCAGCTCACCACGGGACAGCTACGAGCAGTACTTC.

The CDR3 DNA follows: TGTGCCAGCAGTGCAGACAGGGCAATTTATGGCTACACCTTC. Its protein product is CASSADRAIYGYTF. The rearrangement uses TRBV2 and TRBJ1-2; the match to TRBD1 covers 7 bases. Per germline, CDR1 SNHLY and CDR2 FYNNEI. J lost 5 bases, V lost 4 bases, and 7 bases had no gene match. CDR3 length: 14 amino acids.

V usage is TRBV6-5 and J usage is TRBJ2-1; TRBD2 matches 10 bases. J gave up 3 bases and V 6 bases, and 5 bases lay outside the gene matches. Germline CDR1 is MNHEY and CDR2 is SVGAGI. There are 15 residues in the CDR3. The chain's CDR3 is CASSSGLADYNEQFF. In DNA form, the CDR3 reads TGTGCCAGCAGCTCTGGACTAGCGGACTACAATGAGCAGTTCTTC.

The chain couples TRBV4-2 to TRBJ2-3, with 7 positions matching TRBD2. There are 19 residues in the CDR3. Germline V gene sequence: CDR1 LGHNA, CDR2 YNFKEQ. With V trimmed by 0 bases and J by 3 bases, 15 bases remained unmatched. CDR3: CASSQDRLWGEGRTDTQYF. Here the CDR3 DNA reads TGTGCCAGCAGCCAAGACCGGTTGTGGGGGGAGGGTAGGACAGATACGCAGTATTTT.